The rows below give T cell receptor beta chains drawn from one sample of a study of molecular identifiers for immune sequencing clone quantification. In TCRdb, the PCR reads were re-called with MiXCR into one record per CDR3 protein. The table has about 510,000 distinct CDR3 sequences, over 20% seen once. Sequencing was carried out using naive CD8+ T cells from blood, with Jurkat cell RNA spiked in. These receptors all come from a human donor in good health. Some libraries in this study had Jurkat cell RNA spiked in. The CDR3 runs from the conserved cysteine through the conserved F or W. Fields, in order: clone size, V gene, D gene, J gene, CDR3 DNA, CDR3 protein. D genes are given only for firm matches. For some rows the clone size is stated as once, few or many, or as a class when expanded; others skip it.

many	TRBV6-2/TRBV6-3	TRBD1	TRBJ2-2	TGTGCCAGCAGTTATGAGGACAGGTCGATTACCGGGGAGCTGTTTTTT	CASSYEDRSITGELFF
many	TRBV27	-	TRBJ2-3	TGTGCCAGCAGTTCACATGACCTTCCTTTGGATACGCAGTATTTT	CASSSHDLPLDTQYF
-	TRBV4-1	-	TRBJ1-4	TGCGCCAGCAGCCAAGCGGGAGCGGGAACTAATGAAAAACTGTTTTTT	CASSQAGAGTNEKLFF
many	TRBV12-5	TRBD2	TRBJ2-3	TGTGCTAGTGGTCCCATGACGGGGGGGCAGGAAGATACGCAGTATTTT	CASGPMTGGQEDTQYF
many	TRBV12-3/TRBV12-4	-	TRBJ2-7	TGTGCCAGCAGCTTCGGGGGTTACGAGCAGTACTTC	CASSFGGYEQYF
-	TRBV27	-	TRBJ1-5	TGTGCCAGCAGCCCCAGGGTATCCGATCAGCCCCAGCATTTT	CASSPRVSDQPQHF
few	TRBV5-4	TRBD2	TRBJ2-1	TGTGCCAGCAGCGTGGGGACTAGCGGGTACAATGAGCAGTTCTTC	CASSVGTSGYNEQFF
-	TRBV15	-	TRBJ1-4	TGTGCCATCGGCAGTCCGTATGTGACCGAGGATAATGAAAAACTGTTTTTT	CAIGSPYVTEDNEKLFF
-	TRBV19	-	TRBJ1-2	TGTGCCAGTAGTAGAAACAGCCACCCCTATGGCTACACCTTC	CASSRNSHPYGYTF
many	TRBV5-6	-	TRBJ2-3	TGTGCCAGCAGCTTGCCCAGGAACACAGATACGCAGTATTTT	CASSLPRNTDTQYF
many	TRBV12-3/TRBV12-4	-	TRBJ2-3	TGTGCCAGCAGAGACGACACAGATACGCAGTATTTT	CASRDDTDTQYF
-	TRBV13	TRBD2	TRBJ2-7	TGTGCCAGCGGCTTAGGCCCCGGGACTAGCTTCGAGCAGTACTTC	CASGLGPGTSFEQYF
-	TRBV29-1	-	TRBJ2-5	TGCGGCGTTGAAGAATGGGGTGGGAGGATCCAAGAGACCCAGTACTTC	CGVEEWGGRIQETQYF
once	TRBV20-1	TRBD2	TRBJ2-1	TGCAGTGCCGACAGCGGGATATCCTACGATGAGCAGTTCTTC	CSADSGISYDEQFF
-	TRBV10-2	-	TRBJ2-7	TGCGCCAGCAGTGGGCAGCAACTCTCCTACGAGCAGTACTTC	CASSGQQLSYEQYF
many	TRBV12-3/TRBV12-4	-	TRBJ2-7	TGTGCCAGCAGCTCAGGGGGGGACGAGCAGTACTTC	CASSSGGDEQYF
-	TRBV6-2/TRBV6-3	TRBD2	TRBJ2-1	TGTGCCAGCAGTACCAAGCGGGATCTATACAATGAGCAGTTCTTC	CASSTKRDLYNEQFF